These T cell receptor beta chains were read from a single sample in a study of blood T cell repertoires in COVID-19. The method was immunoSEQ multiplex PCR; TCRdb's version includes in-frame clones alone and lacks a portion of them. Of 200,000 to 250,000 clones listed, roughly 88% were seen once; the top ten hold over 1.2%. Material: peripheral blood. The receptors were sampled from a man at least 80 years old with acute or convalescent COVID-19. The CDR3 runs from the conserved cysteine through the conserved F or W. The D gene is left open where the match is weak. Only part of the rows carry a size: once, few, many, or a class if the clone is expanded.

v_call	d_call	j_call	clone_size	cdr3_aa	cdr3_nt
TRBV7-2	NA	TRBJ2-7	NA	CASSYLSGEQYF	TGTGCCAGCAGCTACTTGTCGGGGGAGCAGTACTTC
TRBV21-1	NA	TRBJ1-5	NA	CASRGGGKSRQPQHF	TGTGCCAGCAGGGGAGGGGGAAAAAGTCGTCAGCCCCAGCATTTT
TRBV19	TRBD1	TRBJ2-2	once	CASTSRDRGRGELFF	TGTGCCAGTACCTCGAGGGACAGGGGGCGCGGGGAGCTGTTTTTT
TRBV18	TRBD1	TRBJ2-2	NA	CASSPFRLLGQGVTGELFF	TGTGCCAGCTCACCCTTCCGACTTCTGGGACAGGGGGTGACCGGGGAGCTGTTTTTT
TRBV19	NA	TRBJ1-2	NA	CASSPQGVNYGYTF	TGTGCCAGTAGTCCTCAAGGGGTTAACTATGGCTACACCTTC
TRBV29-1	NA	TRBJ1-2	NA	CSARDGRRYGYTF	TGCAGCGCCCGTGACGGCAGGCGCTATGGCTACACCTTC
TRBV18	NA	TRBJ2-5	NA	CASSPSAQETQYF	TGTGCCAGCTCACCTAGCGCCCAAGAGACCCAGTACTTC
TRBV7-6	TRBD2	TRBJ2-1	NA	CASSFPSGGEPYNEQFF	TGTGCCAGCAGCTTCCCATCCGGGGGGGAACCCTACAATGAGCAGTTCTTC
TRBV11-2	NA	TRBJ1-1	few	CASGLSGTEAFF	TGTGCCAGCGGCCTTAGTGGGACAGAAGCTTTCTTT
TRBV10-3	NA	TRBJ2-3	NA	CAISGLDTDTQYF	TGTGCCATCAGCGGACTCGACACAGATACGCAGTATTTT
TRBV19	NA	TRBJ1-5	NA	CASIQLGGGHNQPQHF	TGTGCCAGTATCCAACTTGGGGGGGGTCATAATCAGCCCCAGCATTTT
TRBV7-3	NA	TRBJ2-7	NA	CASSLTAAALGGKQYF	TGTGCCAGCAGCTTAACGGCGGCGGCTTTGGGTGGAAAGCAGTACTTC
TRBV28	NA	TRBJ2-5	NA	CASSQLAVETQYF	TGTGCCAGCAGCCAATTAGCGGTAGAGACCCAGTACTTC
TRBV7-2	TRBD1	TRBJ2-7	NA	CASSLGQGAYEQYF	TGTGCCAGCAGCTTAGGACAGGGGGCCTACGAGCAGTACTTC
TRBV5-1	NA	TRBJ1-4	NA	CASSRGEGEKLFF	TGCGCCAGCAGCCGGGGGGAAGGTGAAAAACTGTTTTTT
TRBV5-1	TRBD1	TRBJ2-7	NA	CASSLWSGGDGEQYF	TGCGCCAGCAGCTTGTGGTCAGGGGGCGACGGGGAGCAGTACTTC
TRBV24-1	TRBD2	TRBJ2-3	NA	CATSKAGAPGSGTQYF	TGTGCCACCAGCAAAGCGGGAGCCCCAGGCTCGGGTACGCAGTATTTT
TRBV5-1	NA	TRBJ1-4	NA	CASSLAFNGQGGEKLFF	TGCGCCAGCAGCTTGGCCTTTAACGGGCAGGGTGGTGAAAAACTGTTTTTT
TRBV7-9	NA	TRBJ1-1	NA	CASSLLSNTEAFF	TGTGCCAGCAGCCTTCTTTCGAACACTGAAGCTTTCTTT
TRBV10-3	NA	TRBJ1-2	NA	CAISRQDSYGYTF	TGTGCCATCAGTCGACAGGACTCATATGGCTACACCTTC
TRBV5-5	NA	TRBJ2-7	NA	CASSSRTAGEHEQYF	TGTGCCAGCAGCTCACGGACAGCTGGGGAACACGAGCAGTACTTC
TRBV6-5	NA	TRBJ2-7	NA	CASQREALTPYEQYF	TGTGCCAGCCAAAGGGAGGCCCTGACCCCCTACGAGCAGTACTTC
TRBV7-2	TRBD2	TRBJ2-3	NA	CASSLTGTSGRAKADTQYF	TGTGCCAGCAGCCTCACCGGGACTAGCGGGAGGGCCAAGGCAGATACGCAGTATTTT
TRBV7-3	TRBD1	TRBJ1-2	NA	CASSLSGTGGAPDGYTF	TGTGCCAGCAGCTTAAGTGGGACAGGGGGCGCTCCGGATGGCTACACCTTC
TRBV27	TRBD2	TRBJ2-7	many	CASSLRVGAGTYEQYF	TGTGCCAGCAGTTTAAGGGTCGGAGCGGGGACCTACGAGCAGTACTTC
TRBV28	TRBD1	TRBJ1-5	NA	CASRSTGVPGPQHF	TGTGCCAGCAGGTCGACAGGGGTCCCCGGGCCCCAGCATTTT
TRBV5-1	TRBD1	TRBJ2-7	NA	CASSTGQGYEQYF	TGCGCCAGCAGCACGGGACAGGGGTACGAGCAGTACTTC
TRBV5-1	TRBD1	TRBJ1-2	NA	CASSLDRGANGYTF	TGCGCCAGCAGCCTGGACAGGGGCGCCAATGGCTACACCTTC
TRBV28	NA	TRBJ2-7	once	CASSLPTYEQYF	TGTGCCAGCAGTCTACCCACCTACGAGCAGTACTTC
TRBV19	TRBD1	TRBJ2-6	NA	CASSWDRPFGANVLTF	TGTGCCAGTAGCTGGGACAGGCCGTTTGGGGCCAACGTCCTGACTTTC
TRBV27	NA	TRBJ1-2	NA	CASSLGGYSYGYTF	TGTGCCAGCAGTTTAGGCGGGTACAGCTATGGCTACACCTTC
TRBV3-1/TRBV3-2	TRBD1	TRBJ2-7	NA	CASSPSRTGRHEQYF	TGTGCCAGCAGCCCTTCAAGGACAGGGCGCCACGAGCAGTACTTC
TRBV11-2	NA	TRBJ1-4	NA	CASSLQGGTNEKLFF	TGTGCCAGCAGCTTACAAGGGGGTACTAATGAAAAACTGTTTTTT
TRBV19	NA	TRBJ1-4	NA	CASSTPRGGANEKLFF	TGTGCCAGTAGTACTCCTCGAGGGGGTGCTAATGAAAAACTGTTTTTT
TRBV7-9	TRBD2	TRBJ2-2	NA	CASSLSGSNTGELFF	TGTGCCAGCAGCCTTAGCGGGAGTAACACCGGGGAGCTGTTTTTT
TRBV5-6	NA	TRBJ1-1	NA	CASSLATVNTEAFF	TGTGCCAGCAGCTTGGCTACAGTGAACACTGAAGCTTTCTTT
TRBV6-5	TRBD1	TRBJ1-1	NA	CASSVSQGATEAFF	TGTGCCAGCAGCGTATCACAGGGGGCCACTGAAGCTTTCTTT
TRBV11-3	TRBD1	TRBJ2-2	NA	CASSSPDRGNRELFF	TGTGCCAGCAGCTCACCCGACAGGGGGAACCGGGAGCTGTTTTTT
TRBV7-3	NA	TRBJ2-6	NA	CASSPGRDGANVLTF	TGTGCCAGCAGCCCCGGACGGGATGGGGCCAACGTCCTGACTTTC
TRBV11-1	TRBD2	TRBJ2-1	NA	CASSLASGSSNEQFF	TGTGCCAGCAGCTTAGCGAGCGGGAGTTCCAATGAGCAGTTCTTC
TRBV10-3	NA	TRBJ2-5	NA	CAISESREETQYF	TGTGCCATCAGTGAGTCGAGGGAAGAGACCCAGTACTTC
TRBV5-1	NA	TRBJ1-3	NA	CASSLDNSGNTIYF	TGCGCCAGCAGCTTGGACAACTCTGGAAACACCATATATTTT
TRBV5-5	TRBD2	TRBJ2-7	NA	CASSLLADSYEQYF	TGTGCCAGCAGCCTGCTAGCGGACTCCTACGAGCAGTACTTC
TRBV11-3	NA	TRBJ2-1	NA	CASSLDSSYNEQFF	TGTGCCAGCAGCTTAGACAGCTCCTACAATGAGCAGTTCTTC
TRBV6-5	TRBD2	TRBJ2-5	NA	CASATSGRAETQYF	TGTGCCAGCGCGACTAGCGGGAGGGCAGAGACCCAGTACTTC
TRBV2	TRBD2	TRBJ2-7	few	CESPWEGHIQSSYEQYF	TGTGAGTCTCCGTGGGAGGGCCATATCCAGAGCTCCTACGAGCAGTACTTC
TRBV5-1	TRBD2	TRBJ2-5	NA	CASSSGLAGGGRETQYF	TGCGCCAGCAGCTCTGGACTAGCGGGAGGAGGACGAGAGACCCAGTACTTC
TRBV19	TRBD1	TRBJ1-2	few	CASKGAAPNYGYTF	TGTGCCAGTAAGGGGGCAGCTCCTAACTATGGCTACACCTTC
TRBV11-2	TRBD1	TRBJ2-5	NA	CASSLNPTGNEETQYF	TGTGCCAGCAGCTTAAACCCGACAGGGAACGAAGAGACCCAGTACTTC
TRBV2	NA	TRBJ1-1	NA	CASSERAVMNTEAFF	TGTGCCAGCAGTGAGAGGGCAGTGATGAACACTGAAGCTTTCTTT
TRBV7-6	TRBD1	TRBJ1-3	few	CASSPLTGSRNTIYF	TGTGCCAGCAGCCCACTGACAGGGAGCCGGAACACCATATATTTT
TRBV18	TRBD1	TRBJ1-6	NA	CASSPGQIPRRYSPLHF	TGTGCCAGCTCACCGGGACAGATACCCCGAAGATATTCACCCCTCCACTTT
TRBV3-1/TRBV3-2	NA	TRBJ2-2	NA	CASSRGVGSGTGELFF	TGTGCCAGCAGCCGCGGTGTAGGTAGCGGCACCGGGGAGCTGTTTTTT
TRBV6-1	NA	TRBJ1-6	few	CASSDWSLGDSPLHF	TGTGCCAGCAGTGATTGGAGCCTCGGTGATTCACCCCTCCACTTT
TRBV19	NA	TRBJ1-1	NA	CASSISGSTEAFF	TGTGCCAGTAGTATTTCAGGAAGCACTGAAGCTTTCTTT
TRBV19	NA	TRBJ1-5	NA	CASTIAVGLGNQPQHF	TGTGCCAGTACCATCGCCGTAGGACTGGGAAATCAGCCCCAGCATTTT